The sequence of this TCR beta chain was determined in a study of cytomegalovirus exposure and HLA in healthy donors. Findings and limits, study-wide: A highly shared variant cluster was judged a likely technical artifact. Earlier analysis looked at TCR beta V segments, and most were productive about 90% or about 30% of the time. Overall, approximately 150 TCR beta chains were annotated as cytomegalovirus-associated.

Primers: 60 Vbeta forward and 13 Jbeta reverse. The assay was immunoSEQ multiplex PCR, and TCRdb's table has in-frame clones only and misses some. This sample has roughly 120,000 clones, with over 60% found just once. Trimming took off 1 base at V and 2 bases at J, with 15 bases between the two ends. Germline assignment: CDR1 LGHNA and CDR2 YNFKEQ. The CDR3 is made up of 16 amino acids. This clone is a singleton in its sample. Antigen: not known. The genes are TRBV4-2 and TRBJ2-7; D not resolved. Sequenced sample: PBMCs. The sequence was collected from a woman aged 60-75 years in good health and CMV-seropositive. The CDR3 here is CASSQANFPLAYEQYF. CDR3 DNA: TGTGCCAGCAGCCAAGCCAATTTTCCCCTAGCCTACGAGCAGTACTTC.